The text below deals with one TCR beta chain. Germline V gene lookup returns CDR1 SGHVS and CDR2 FNYEAQ. The CDR3 is 15 residues long. V lost 2 bases to trimming and J lost 1 base, with 11 bases between them. Sequencing was performed with immunoSEQ multiplex PCR; in TCRdb, only in-frame clones are kept and a portion is missing. Counted here are about 150,000 clones, 75% to 85% occurring once; the ten biggest clones make up over 10%. The sample belongs to a study of blood T cell repertoires in COVID-19. This chain uses TRBV7-6 with TRBJ1-1, with D possibly TRBD1 on 6 matching bases. Sequencing was carried out using peripheral blood. The clonotype originates from a woman aged 60-75 years with COVID-19, enrolled during active disease. The CDR3 DNA sequence: TGTGCCAGCAGCTTAAGCCCGGGACAGAACACTGAAGCTTTCTTT. It translates to CASSLSPGQNTEAFF.